This entry is about one T cell receptor (beta chain). The antigen remains unidentified. These data originate in a study of graft-versus-host responses after intestinal transplantation. Study background: Each recipient received anti-thymocyte globulin induction, then tacrolimus and steroids for about three years. Study-level results: Early after transplant, HvG clones declined as circulating GvH clones peaked. GvH clones occurred in recipient marrow; some first appeared in ileum or blood.

Assay used: immunoSEQ multiplex PCR; TCRdb lists only in-frame clones, some missing. Here the sample spans fewer than 55,000 clones, around 95% being singletons. The CDR3 has 14 residues. V dropped 11 bases and J dropped 2 bases, with 18 bases sitting between them. Germline V gives CDR1 MDHEN, CDR2 SYDVKM. Material: unstimulated CD8+ T cells sorted from spleen or lymph node cells, obtained before transplant. This chain uses TRBV28 with TRBJ1-1; D possibly corresponds to TRBD1 (6 bases). This receptor was identified in a human donor who was the organ donor for an intestinal transplant. The CDR3 loop reads CAVESNRDNTEAFF. DNA for the CDR3: TGTGCCGTTGAAAGTAACAGGGATAACACTGAAGCTTTCTTT.